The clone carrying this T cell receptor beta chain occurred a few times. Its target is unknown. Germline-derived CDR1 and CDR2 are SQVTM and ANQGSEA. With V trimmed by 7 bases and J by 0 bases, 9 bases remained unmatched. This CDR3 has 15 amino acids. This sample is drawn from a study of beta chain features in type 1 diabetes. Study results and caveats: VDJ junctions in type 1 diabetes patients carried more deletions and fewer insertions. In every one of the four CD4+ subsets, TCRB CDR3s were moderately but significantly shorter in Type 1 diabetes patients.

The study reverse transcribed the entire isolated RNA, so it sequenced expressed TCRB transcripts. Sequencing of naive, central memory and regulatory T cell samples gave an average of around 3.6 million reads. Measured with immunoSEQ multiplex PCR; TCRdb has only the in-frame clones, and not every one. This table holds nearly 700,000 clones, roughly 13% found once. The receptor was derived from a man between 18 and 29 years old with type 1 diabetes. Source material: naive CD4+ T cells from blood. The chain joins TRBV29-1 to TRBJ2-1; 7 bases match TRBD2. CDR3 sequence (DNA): TGCAGCGCCACGGGCGGGGGTAGCTCCTACAATGAGCAGTTCTTC. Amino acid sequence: CSATGGGSSYNEQFF.